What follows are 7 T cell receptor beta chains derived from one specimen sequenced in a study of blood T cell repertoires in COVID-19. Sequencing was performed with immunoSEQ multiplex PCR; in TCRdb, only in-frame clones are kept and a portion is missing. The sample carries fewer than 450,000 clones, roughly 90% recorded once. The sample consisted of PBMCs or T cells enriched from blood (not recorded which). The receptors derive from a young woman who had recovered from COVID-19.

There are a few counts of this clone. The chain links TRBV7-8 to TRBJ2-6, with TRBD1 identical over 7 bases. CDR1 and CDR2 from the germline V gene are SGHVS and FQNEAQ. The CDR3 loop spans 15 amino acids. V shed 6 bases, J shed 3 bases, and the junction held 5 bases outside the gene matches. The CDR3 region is CASRSRQGGANVLTF. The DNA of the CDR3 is TGTGCCAGCAGGTCGCGACAGGGTGGGGCCAACGTCCTGACTTTC.

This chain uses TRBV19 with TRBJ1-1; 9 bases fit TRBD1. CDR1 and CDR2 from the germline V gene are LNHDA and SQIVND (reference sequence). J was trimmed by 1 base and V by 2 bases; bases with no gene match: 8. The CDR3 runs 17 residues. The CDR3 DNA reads TGTGCCAGTAGTATACCCGGACAGGGGTTGGGGAACACTGAAGCTTTCTTT. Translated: CASSIPGQGLGNTEAFF.

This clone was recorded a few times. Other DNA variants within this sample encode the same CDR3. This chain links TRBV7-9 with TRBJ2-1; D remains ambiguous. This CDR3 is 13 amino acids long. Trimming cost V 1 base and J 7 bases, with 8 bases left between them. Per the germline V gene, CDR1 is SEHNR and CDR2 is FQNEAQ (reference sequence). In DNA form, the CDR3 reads TGTGCCAGCAGCTTAGGGAGTGGTAATGAGCAGTTCTTC. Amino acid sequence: CASSLGSGNEQFF.

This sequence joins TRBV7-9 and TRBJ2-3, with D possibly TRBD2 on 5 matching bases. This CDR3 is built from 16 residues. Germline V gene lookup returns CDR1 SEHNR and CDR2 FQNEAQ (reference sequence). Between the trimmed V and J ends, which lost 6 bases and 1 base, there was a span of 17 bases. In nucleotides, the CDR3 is TGTGCCAGCAGACCGGGTTGGCCGAGGGGCACAGATACGCAGTATTTT. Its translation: CASRPGWPRGTDTQYF.

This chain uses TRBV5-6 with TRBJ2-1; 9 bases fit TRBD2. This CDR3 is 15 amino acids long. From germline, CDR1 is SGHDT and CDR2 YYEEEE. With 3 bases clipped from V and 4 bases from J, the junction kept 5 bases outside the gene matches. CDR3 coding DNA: TGTGCCAGCAGCTGGTCGAGCGGGGGGTACAATGAGCAGTTCTTC. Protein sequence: CASSWSSGGYNEQFF.

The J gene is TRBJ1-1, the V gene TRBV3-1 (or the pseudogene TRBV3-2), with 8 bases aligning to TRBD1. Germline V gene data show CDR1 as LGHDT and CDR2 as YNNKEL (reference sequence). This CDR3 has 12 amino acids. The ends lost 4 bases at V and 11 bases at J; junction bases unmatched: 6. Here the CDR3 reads CASSLGTGRAFF. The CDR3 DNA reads TGTGCCAGCAGCCTGGGGACAGGCCGCGCTTTCTTT.

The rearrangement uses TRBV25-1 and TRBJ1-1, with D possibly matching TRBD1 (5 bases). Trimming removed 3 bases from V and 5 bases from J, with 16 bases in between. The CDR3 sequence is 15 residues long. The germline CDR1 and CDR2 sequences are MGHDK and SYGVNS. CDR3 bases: TGTGCCAGCAGTGACCCCAGGGTTAAGAGTACTGAAGCTTTCTTT. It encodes CASSDPRVKSTEAFF.